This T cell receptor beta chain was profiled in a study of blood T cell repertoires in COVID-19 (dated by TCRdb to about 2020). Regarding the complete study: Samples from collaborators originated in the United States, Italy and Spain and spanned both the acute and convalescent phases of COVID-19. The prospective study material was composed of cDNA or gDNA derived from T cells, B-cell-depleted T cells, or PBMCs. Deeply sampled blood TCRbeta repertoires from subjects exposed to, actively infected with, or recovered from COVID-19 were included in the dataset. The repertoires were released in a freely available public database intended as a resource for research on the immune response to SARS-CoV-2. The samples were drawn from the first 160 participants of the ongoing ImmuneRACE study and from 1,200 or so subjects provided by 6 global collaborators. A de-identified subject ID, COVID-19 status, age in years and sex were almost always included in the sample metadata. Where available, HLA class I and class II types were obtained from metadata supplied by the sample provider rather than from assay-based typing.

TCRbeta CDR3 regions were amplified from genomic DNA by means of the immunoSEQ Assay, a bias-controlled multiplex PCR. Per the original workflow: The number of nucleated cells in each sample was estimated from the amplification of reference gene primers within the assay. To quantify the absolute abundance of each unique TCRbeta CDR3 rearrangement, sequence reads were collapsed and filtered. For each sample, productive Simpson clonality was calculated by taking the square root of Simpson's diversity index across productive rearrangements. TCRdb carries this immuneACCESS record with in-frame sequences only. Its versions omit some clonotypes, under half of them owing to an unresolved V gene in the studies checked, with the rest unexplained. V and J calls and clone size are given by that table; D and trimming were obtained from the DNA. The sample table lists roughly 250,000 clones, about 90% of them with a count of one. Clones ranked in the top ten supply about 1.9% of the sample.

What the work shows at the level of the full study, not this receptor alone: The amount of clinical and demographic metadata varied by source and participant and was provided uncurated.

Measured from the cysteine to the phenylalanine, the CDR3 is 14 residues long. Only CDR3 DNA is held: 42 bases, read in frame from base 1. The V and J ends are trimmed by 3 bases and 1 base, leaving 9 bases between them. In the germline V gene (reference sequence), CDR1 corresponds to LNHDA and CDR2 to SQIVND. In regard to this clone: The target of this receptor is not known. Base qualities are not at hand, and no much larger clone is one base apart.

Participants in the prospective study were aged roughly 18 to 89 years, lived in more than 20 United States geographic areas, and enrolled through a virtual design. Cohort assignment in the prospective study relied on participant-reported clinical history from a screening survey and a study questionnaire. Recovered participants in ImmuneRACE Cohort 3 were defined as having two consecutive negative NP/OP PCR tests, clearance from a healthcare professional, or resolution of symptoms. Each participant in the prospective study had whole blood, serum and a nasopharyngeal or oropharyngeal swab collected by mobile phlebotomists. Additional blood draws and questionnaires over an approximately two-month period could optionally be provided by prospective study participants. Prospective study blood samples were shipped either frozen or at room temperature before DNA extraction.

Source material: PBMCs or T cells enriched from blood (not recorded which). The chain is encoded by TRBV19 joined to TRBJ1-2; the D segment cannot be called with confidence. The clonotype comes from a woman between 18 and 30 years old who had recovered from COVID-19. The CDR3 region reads CASSIEGFNYGYTF. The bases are TGTGCCAGTAGTATTGAGGGTTTTAACTATGGCTACACCTTC.